This entry lists 30 T cell receptor beta chains sequenced from one sample in a study of blood T cell repertoires in COVID-19. TCRdb's copy holds only in-frame clones and misses some; the assay was immunoSEQ multiplex PCR. Here the sample spans roughly 100,000 clones, 70% to 90% being singletons. The sequencing sample was made of peripheral blood. These receptors were collected from a human donor in a cohort sampled during active COVID-19.

V and J are TRBV9 and TRBJ2-5, with TRBD2 identical over 12 bases. The V segment lost 0 bases and the J segment 4 bases; nucleotides outside the gene matches: 4. Germline V gives CDR1 SGDLS, CDR2 YYNGEE. The CDR3 extends over 16 amino acids. Here the CDR3 reads CASSVGVTSGRETQYF. In DNA, the CDR3 is TGTGCCAGCAGCGTAGGCGTGACTAGCGGGAGAGAGACCCAGTACTTC. The full variable domain, completed using reference TRBV9 and TRBJ2-5, is DSGVTQTPKHLITATGQRVTLRCSPRSGDLSVYWYQQSLDQGLQFLIQYYNGEERAKGNILERFSAQQFPDLHSELNLSSLELGDSALYFCASSVGVTSGRETQYFGPGTRLLVL.

The rearrangement links TRBV9 to TRBJ2-5; D is possibly TRBD1 (5 bases). Germline V gene lookup returns CDR1 SGDLS and CDR2 YYNGEE. This CDR3 is 14 amino acids long. Trimming took 0 bases from V and 9 from J, leaving 15 bases between them. CDR3 region: CASSVEIGQGAQYF. DNA of the CDR3: TGTGCCAGCAGCGTAGAAATTGGACAAGGGGCCCAGTACTTC.

Comment on this clone: This specimen includes other DNA sequences encoding the same CDR3. V usage is TRBV30 and J usage is TRBJ1-5, with D possibly being TRBD1 (5 bases). Germline V gene sequence: CDR1 GTSNPN, CDR2 SVGIG (reference sequence). This CDR3 has 15 residues. With 2 bases removed from V and 2 bases from J, the gap between germline ends came to 13 bases. The CDR3, as DNA: TGTGCCTGGAGTATTAGTGCGGGGGGCAATCAGCCCCAGCATTTT. Its protein is CAWSISAGGNQPQHF.

The V gene is TRBV2, the J gene TRBJ1-1; 11 bases are a match to TRBD1. This CDR3 has 16 residues. The junction had 7 bases not matched to a gene; V was cut back by 6 bases and J by 1 base. Germline V gene data show CDR1 as SNHLY and CDR2 as FYNNEI. The CDR3 loop is CASRGQGARENTEAFF. CDR3 nucleotide sequence: TGTGCCAGCAGAGGACAGGGGGCGAGGGAGAACACTGAAGCTTTCTTT.

V and J are TRBV27 and TRBJ1-2; 7 nucleotides match TRBD1. The CDR3 is 14 amino acids. With 7 bases clipped from V and 2 bases from J, the junction kept 7 bases outside the gene matches. Germline lookup yields CDR1 MNHEY and CDR2 SMNVEV (reference sequence). CDR3 protein: CASTTQGWNYGYTF. The CDR3 region has the DNA TGTGCCAGCACCACACAGGGGTGGAACTATGGCTACACCTTC.

This clone showed up just a few times. The chain recombines TRBV7-9 with TRBJ2-2; D unresolved. The germline V and J ends were trimmed by 4 bases and 2 bases, with 11 bases remaining between them. CDR1 SEHNR and CDR2 FQNEAQ come from the germline V gene (reference sequence). The CDR3 has 15 amino acids. The CDR3 region has the DNA TGTGCCAGCAGCTCCTGGCAGTTCAACACCGGGGAGCTGTTTTTT. It translates to CASSSWQFNTGELFF.

This chain's CDR3 is CASSQVGGTRYNEQFF. The CDR3 region has the DNA TGCGCCAGCAGCCAAGTGGGGGGGACTAGGTACAATGAGCAGTTCTTC. The V and J genes are TRBV4-3 and TRBJ2-1; 8 positions match TRBD2. CDR1 and CDR2 from the germline V gene are LGHNA and YSLEER. J gave up 4 bases and V 1 base, and 6 bases lay outside the gene matches. There are 16 residues in the CDR3.

The CDR3 reads CASSRRQGANPRAYEQYF. The CDR3 DNA sequence: TGTGCCAGCAGCCGAAGACAGGGGGCGAACCCACGAGCCTACGAGCAGTACTTC. V usage is TRBV3-1 (or the pseudogene TRBV3-2) and J usage is TRBJ2-7; 10 positions agree with TRBD1. Germline lookup yields CDR1 LGHDT and CDR2 YNNKEL (reference sequence). Losses at the gene ends were 4 bases for V and 2 bases for J; bases not matched to a gene: 14. The CDR3 contains 18 residues.

The table lists this clone with a count of one. The V gene is TRBV19, the J gene TRBJ2-1; the match to TRBD2 covers 12 bases. After removal of 2 bases from V and 8 bases from J, the junction contained 4 bases not matched to a gene. Germline CDR1 is LNHDA and CDR2 is SQIVND (reference sequence). The CDR3 runs to 15 residues. CDR3 amino acids: CASSIRLAGGDEQFF. CDR3 nucleotide sequence: TGTGCCAGTAGTATAAGGCTAGCGGGAGGGGATGAGCAGTTCTTC.

This clone was detected once. This chain connects TRBV5-1 to TRBJ2-5; 7 bases are shared with TRBD1. From germline, CDR1 is SGHRS and CDR2 YFSETQ. The CDR3 runs to 15 residues. Losses at the gene ends were 4 bases for V and 2 bases for J; bases not matched to a gene: 8. The DNA of the CDR3 is TGCGCCAGCAGCATGGCCACAGGGGAGCAAGAGACCCAGTACTTC. It translates to CASSMATGEQETQYF.

The rearrangement links TRBV7-2 to TRBJ2-5; D may be TRBD1 (5 bases). The CDR3 totals 14 residues. V dropped 5 bases and J dropped 5 bases, with 15 bases sitting between them. Germline CDR1 SGHTA, CDR2 FQGNSA. This CDR3 is CASSPYGAAETQYF. The CDR3 coding sequence is TGTGCCAGCAGCCCCTATGGGGCGGCGGAGACCCAGTACTTC.

V usage is TRBV29-1 and J usage is TRBJ2-1; TRBD2 agrees at 8 bases. CDR1 and CDR2 (germline): SQVTM, ANQGSEA. V shed 2 bases and J 3 bases; nucleotides not matched to a gene: 3. CDR3 length: 14 residues. CDR3 sequence: CSVETSGDYNEQFF. The CDR3 region has the DNA TGCAGCGTTGAAACTAGCGGAGACTACAATGAGCAGTTCTTC.

This clone is a singleton in its sample. The chain is built from TRBV20-1 and TRBJ2-1; the match to TRBD1 covers 7 bases. The CDR3 has 12 residues. Per germline, CDR1 DFQATT and CDR2 SNEGSKA (reference sequence). V lost 3 bases, J lost 14 bases, and 10 bases stayed unmatched. The CDR3 bases are TGCAGTGCTAGTCCCGGACAGGAGGATAAGTTCTTC. Encoded protein: CSASPGQEDKFF.

The V gene is TRBV30, the J gene TRBJ1-2; D uncertain. Per germline, CDR1 GTSNPN and CDR2 SVGIG (reference sequence). CDR3 length: 13 residues. V shed 0 bases and J shed 2 bases, with 7 bases lying between them. Here the CDR3 reads CAWSVSANYGYTF. The DNA of the CDR3 is TGTGCCTGGAGTGTATCCGCGAACTATGGCTACACCTTC.

The J gene is TRBJ2-1, the V gene TRBV19; 13 nucleotides agree with TRBD2. Germline V CDR1 and CDR2: LNHDA, SQIVND (reference sequence). The CDR3 has 18 amino acids. With 7 bases clipped from V and 4 bases from J, the junction kept 13 bases outside the gene matches. CDR3 amino acids: CASTLAGLAGEGYNEQFF. The CDR3 DNA follows: TGTGCCAGTACCCTGGCTGGACTAGCGGGAGAAGGTTACAATGAGCAGTTCTTC. The full variable domain, with the rest looked up from reference TRBV19 and TRBJ2-1, is DGGITQSPKYLFRKEGQNVTLSCEQNLNHDAMYWYRQDPGQGLRLIYYSQIVNDFQKGDIAEGYSVSREKKESFPLTVTSAQKNPTAFYLCASTLAGLAGEGYNEQFFGPGTRLTVL.

The chain combines TRBV7-9 with TRBJ1-3, with D possibly matching TRBD1 (5 bases). The CDR3 contains 15 residues. V lost 5 bases and J 2 bases, leaving 13 bases between the germline ends. CDR1 and CDR2 from the germline V gene are SEHNR and FQNEAQ (reference sequence). CDR3 loop: CASSHVEGAGNTIYF. Written as DNA, the CDR3 is TGTGCCAGCAGCCATGTCGAAGGGGCTGGAAACACCATATATTTT.

CDR3 nucleotide sequence: TGTGCCAGCAGCCAAGGACTAGCGGCGTACAATGAGCAGTTCTTC. This gives the protein CASSQGLAAYNEQFF. The chain employs TRBV4-2 and TRBJ2-1; 9 bases map to TRBD2. The CDR3 loop spans 15 amino acids. Trimming removed 1 base from V and 4 bases from J; junction bases left unmatched: 2. The V gene's germline CDR1 is LGHNA and CDR2 YNFKEQ.

The chain uses TRBV4-1 and TRBJ1-3; TRBD1 agrees at 9 bases. V shed 4 bases and J 0 bases; nucleotides not matched to a gene: 4. Germline V gives CDR1 MGHRA, CDR2 YSYEKL. The CDR3 extends over 16 amino acids. As DNA, the CDR3 is TGCGCCAGCAGCCGTGGACAGGGGACCTCTGGAAACACCATATATTTT. Amino acids: CASSRGQGTSGNTIYF.

The chain has TRBV28 and TRBJ2-7; TRBD1 is a possible D gene (6 bases). Germline assignment: CDR1 MDHEN and CDR2 SYDVKM. V was shortened by 3 bases and J by 2 bases, with 17 bases between the two germline ends. The CDR3 runs to 16 residues. CDR3 coding DNA: TGTGCCAGCAGTTTTGGCACAAAGGACAGTCCCTACGAGCAGTACTTC. Translated, it gives CASSFGTKDSPYEQYF.

The rearrangement uses TRBV6-4 and TRBJ2-3, with D unclear. The length of the CDR3 is 14 residues. Germline loops: CDR1 MRHNA, CDR2 SNTAGT. Deletions cut 5 bases from V and 3 bases from J, with 12 bases between. CDR3 sequence reads: CASSLDSGTDTQYF. DNA of the CDR3: TGTGCCAGCAGTCTCGACTCCGGGACAGATACGCAGTATTTT.

The chain carries TRBV4-1 and TRBJ2-3; 7 positions match TRBD2. The germline V gene has CDR1 MGHRA and CDR2 YSYEKL. The V gene end was trimmed by 2 bases and the J gene end by 0 bases; junction bases not matched to a gene: 11. The CDR3 totals 18 residues. CDR3 nucleotide sequence: TGCGCCAGCAGCCAACCCCTTGCGGGACTACCTAGCACAGATACGCAGTATTTT. Translated, it gives CASSQPLAGLPSTDTQYF.

This clone was counted a single time. The chain is built from TRBV5-4 and TRBJ2-7, with D possibly being TRBD2 (6 bases). Looked up from germline, CDR1 is SGHNT and CDR2 is YYREEE (reference sequence). Deletions cut 4 bases from V and 7 bases from J, with 15 bases between. The CDR3 totals 13 residues. As DNA, the CDR3 is TGTGCCAGCAGCCTCTCCGGGAGCAAAGAGCAGTACTTC. Its translation: CASSLSGSKEQYF.

The chain recombines TRBV5-4 with TRBJ1-4; 7 nucleotides line up with TRBD1. Trimming took 2 bases from V and 0 from J; bases not matched to a gene: 4. The CDR3 is 16 residues long. In germline, CDR1 is SGHNT, CDR2 YYREEE (reference sequence). The CDR3 reads CASSFGTVATNEKLFF. CDR3 bases: TGTGCCAGCAGCTTTGGGACAGTTGCAACTAATGAAAAACTGTTTTTT. Drawing the rest from reference TRBV5-4 and TRBJ1-4, the complete variable domain is ETGVTQSPTHLIKTRGQQVTLRCSSQSGHNTVSWYQQALGQGPQFIFQYYREEENGRGNFPPRFSGLQFPNYSSELNVNALELDDSALYLCASSFGTVATNEKLFFGSGTQLSVL.

The rearrangement links TRBV6-1 to TRBJ2-5; 8 positions agree with TRBD1. V trimming: 3 bases; J trimming: 0 bases; junction bases outside the gene matches: 3. Germline CDR1 is MNHNS and CDR2 is SASEGT. The CDR3 extends over 15 amino acids. The CDR3 DNA reads TGTGCCAGCAGTGACCGGACAGGGTACCAAGAGACCCAGTACTTC. It yields the protein CASSDRTGYQETQYF.

This sequence joins TRBV6-2 or TRBV6-3 and TRBJ2-7, with 7 bases matching TRBD1. CDR3 length: 15 amino acids. In germline, CDR1 is MNHEY, CDR2 SVGEGT. Unmatched junction bases numbered 10, after V lost 5 bases and J lost 3 bases. The CDR3 here is CASSQPGTAFYEQYF. The CDR3, as DNA: TGTGCCAGCAGTCAGCCCGGGACAGCGTTCTACGAGCAGTACTTC.

V usage is TRBV6-5 and J usage is TRBJ1-1, with D perhaps matching TRBD1 (6 bases). This CDR3 is 13 amino acids long. Germline CDR1 MNHEY, CDR2 SVGAGI. V lost 6 bases and J lost 1, with 9 bases in between. The CDR3 region has the DNA TGTGCCAGCAGAACGACAGGGAACACTGAAGCTTTCTTT. Its translation: CASRTTGNTEAFF.

The chain carries TRBV4-2 and TRBJ1-1; possible D gene TRBD1, 5 bases. The CDR3 runs to 13 residues. Germline V gene sequence: CDR1 LGHNA, CDR2 YNFKEQ. V lost 8 bases and J lost 0, with 10 bases in between. The CDR3 DNA sequence: TGTGCCAGCCACAGGCAGTTGAACACTGAAGCTTTCTTT. It encodes CASHRQLNTEAFF.

In this sample, this clone turned up once. The genes are TRBV6-6 and TRBJ2-1; 7 nucleotides line up with TRBD2. J gave up 6 bases and V 10 bases, and 9 bases lay outside the gene matches. Germline lookup yields CDR1 MNHNY and CDR2 SVGAGI (reference sequence). This CDR3 comprises 13 residues. CDR3 protein: CATDLAVGNEQFF. As DNA, the CDR3 is TGTGCCACCGATCTAGCGGTTGGCAATGAGCAGTTCTTC.

The chain's CDR3 is CASSQTSSGHNQPQHF. Written as DNA, the CDR3 is TGTGCCAGCAGCCAAACATCGTCAGGGCACAATCAGCCCCAGCATTTT. The chain combines TRBV4-2 with TRBJ1-5; tentative D call: TRBD1 (5 bases). CDR3 length: 16 residues. V was shortened by 2 bases and J by 3 bases, with 14 bases between the two germline ends. Germline V gene sequence: CDR1 LGHNA, CDR2 YNFKEQ.

V gene TRBV19 combines with J gene TRBJ2-7, with 13 bases fitting TRBD2. The length of the CDR3 is 19 residues. Trimming removed 5 bases from V and 2 bases from J; junction bases left unmatched: 15. Germline CDR1 and CDR2: LNHDA and SQIVND (reference sequence). The chain's CDR3 is CASSAPLGQGLAGPYEQYF. The CDR3 DNA reads as TGTGCCAGTAGTGCTCCCTTGGGACAGGGACTAGCGGGGCCCTACGAGCAGTACTTC.